This T cell receptor beta chain appears in the sequencing data of a study of cytomegalovirus exposure and HLA in healthy donors (dated by TCRdb to about 2017). For the study in its entirety: In an earlier analysis of under 750 of the donors, 276 Gb of sequence data and 90 million to 130 million unique TCR beta sequences from 180 million or so T cells were reported. All discovery cohort repertoires had been generated using a single sequencing platform. In a later analysis, previously published TCR beta repertoires from roughly 710 donors were re-analyzed and high-resolution HLA genotyping was added so that TCR occurrence patterns could be studied. Among 398 genotyped donors of the cohort, an average of roughly 230,000 unique TCR beta nucleotide sequences was sequenced per donor, of which about 19% were non-productive. A later genetic analysis used genome-wide SNP genotypes for about 60% of the 666 donors, treating that subset as a discovery cohort. Approximately 310 gigabases of sequencing data and 78 million or so unique TCR sequences were included in an early release covering several hundred HLA-typed donors. The study profiled the T cell repertoires of some 610 subjects by immunosequencing and related them to cytomegalovirus serostatus. Among the roughly 390 genotyped donors, more than 70% belonged to the genetic ancestry cluster associated with self-reported Caucasian donors. Both class I and class II loci were covered by HLA typing, at four-digit resolution. The study was designed to test whether signatures of past pathogen exposure could be identified by cataloging public T cell receptors. The study combined high-throughput TCR immunosequencing, statistical association of individual TCRs with disease status, and machine learning to predict cytomegalovirus infection status. Rather than drawing on any new phenotypic data, the later analysis identified candidate immune exposures from TCR beta sequences and the way those sequences occurred across donors. The number of typed donors differed by locus: roughly 629-640 for A, B, C, DRB1 and DQB1; 522 for DQA1; roughly 600 for DPA1; and 400 to 480 for DPB1. Donor age, sex, ethnicity and CMV serostatus were compiled alongside the repertoire data. An earlier analysis of about 600 of the donors used high-throughput TCR beta sequencing to judge whether each TCR beta V gene segment behaved as functional or pseudogenic. Besides the first cohort of 500 to 700 subjects, a separate validation cohort made up of 95 to 150 different subjects was used. Four to six DR-DQ haplotypes were handled as single units for association and clustering, since linkage in the cohort was strong.

Libraries were constructed by the immunoSEQ multiplex PCR assay. For the multiplex PCR, a mixture combining 60 forward primers for TCR Vbeta segments and 13 reverse primers for TCR Jbeta segments was used. Amplification of the CDR3 region of rearranged TCR beta genes was performed with a multiplex PCR assay on genomic DNA. Amplified TCR beta libraries were sequenced as 87-base-pair reads on the Illumina HiSeq System. The authors' analysis ran thus. A later analysis tallied 70 million to 100 million unique TCR beta chains across the 550 to 850 repertoires, and about 10 million of those chains were shared by two or more donors. To remove PCR and sequencing errors, raw reads were error-corrected and collapsed into unique sequences using a nearest-neighbor algorithm that merged closely related sequences. CDR3 sequences were aligned to IMGT reference sequences to assign V, D and J gene segments. Each retained sequence needed at least a six-nucleotide match to both a V gene segment and a J gene segment. Rearrangements were classified as productive when the CDR3 lacked stop codons and remained in frame with V and J, and all other rearrangements were classified as non-productive. CDR3 was defined according to IMGT convention as the region running from the second conserved V-encoded cysteine to the conserved J-encoded phenylalanine. The earlier analysis of 500 to 650 of the donors excluded any sequence lacking an unambiguous match to a single V gene segment. In an earlier analysis of 587 of the donors, a V segment was called functional when productive rearrangements were above 56.7%, and segregating when the standard deviation between donors exceeded 5%. A statistical classification framework was built for diagnosing cytomegalovirus status from the catalog of TCR beta chain sequences. In a later analysis, V and J genes were assigned by comparing TCR nucleotide sequences against IMGT/GENE-DB human TR gene sequences. Using the TCRdist pipeline, a later analysis assigned CDR3 sequences along with most-parsimonious VDJ recombination scenarios. In a later analysis, every TCR beta chain was defined by the combination of its CDR3 amino acid sequence and its V-gene family, and reads without a unique V-gene family were dropped. A later analysis removed roughly 590 highly shared, low-generation-probability nucleotide sequences to deal with suspected cross-contamination and a sequencing artifact. For each public chain, a later analysis derived a clonal expansion index from normalized ranks of inferred template counts within each repertoire. In a later analysis, generation probabilities were computed using a VDJ recombination model fitted to out-of-frame rearrangements, and the results were checked against IGoR. In a later analysis, hypergeometric tests were used to score TCR-TCR, TCR-HLA and TCR-CMV co-occurrence, with a repertoire-size bias correction applied to TCR pairs. In a later analysis, false discovery rates were estimated by permuting HLA or CMV assignments 20 times. In a later analysis, co-occurring TCRs were grouped using DBSCAN, and TCRdist sequence similarity was added for clustering within HLA-allele-positive subsets. Repertoires with fewer than 30,000 or more than 120,000 public chains, plus five repertoires with anomalous nucleotide sharing, were excluded from co-occurrence clustering. Held by TCRdb, this immuneACCESS table contains in-frame sequences only and omits some clones. Under half of the omission traces to an unresolved V gene where checked; the cause of the rest is unknown. V, J and clone size reflect that table, while D and trimming were determined from the DNA. For this sample the table gives approximately 210,000 clones, of which approximately 85% were detected only once. The biggest ten clones account for approximately 1.4% of the sample.

Concerning this clone itself: Its antigen remains unidentified. No quality values exist for individual bases; no much larger clone is one base distant.

In total, roughly 710 healthy bone marrow donors made up the cohort. All cohort members were sampled while nominally healthy, although unrecorded immune exposures were likely present. The donor tested CMV seropositive and was one of the 289 seropositive cohort members. A peripheral blood sample was provided by each donor, and peripheral blood mononuclear cells were used for TCR beta sequencing. The Qiagen DNeasy Blood Extraction Kit was used to extract genomic DNA from the blood cell samples. The investigation overall reported the following: Some IMGT-functional V segments, including TRBV6-2 and TRBV6-3, could not be told apart with the 87-base-pair reads, so those segments were excluded. A later analysis reported that several top co-occurrence clusters appeared linked to parvovirus B19, influenza, CMV and Epstein-Barr virus. In a later genetic analysis, a missense DCLRE1C variant was associated with V-gene and J-gene trimming of TCR beta chains, and the association was replicated in an independent cohort. HLA typing was unavailable for some donors at each locus, so association tests used only the typed subset. Correlated functional status among segregating V segments might reflect linkage disequilibrium, but an unknown experimental factor could not be ruled out. A few of the identified cytomegalovirus-associated TCR beta chains were confirmed in vitro to be specific for cytomegalovirus antigens. Specific HLA alleles were associated with around 18,000 TCR beta sequences at a false discovery rate of 0.05 in a later analysis. In both the original and validation cohorts, the classifier was reported to diagnose cytomegalovirus status with high specificity and sensitivity. According to a later genetic analysis, donors in an Asian-associated ancestry cluster had fewer N-insertions in productive TCRs than the approximately 610-donor mean. According to a later analysis, TCR association rates differed among HLA loci, with DRB1 alleles showing the most associated TCRs and HLA-C alleles showing the fewest. For the cohort, immune exposure information was limited to CMV serostatus. In an earlier analysis of 500 to 650 of the donors, most TCR beta V segments appeared in productive rearrangements about 87% or about 30% of the time, broadly matching IMGT annotations. Sequencing depth was assumed to be roughly uniform across donors in the presence/absence analyses, though that assumption may not hold. In a later analysis, HLA-associated TCR beta chains showed more clonal expansion and lower generation probabilities than non-associated chains that were equally common. The study listed over 150 TCR beta chains as associated with cytomegalovirus. The earlier analysis of some 560 of the donors excluded fewer than 20 rarely observed V segments, including chromosome 9 orphons, because counts were too low. When HLA alleles, especially DR and DQ, strongly co-occurred, attributing TCR associations to individual alleles was difficult. According to the authors, the approach could potentially be generalized to other disease states and immunological phenotypes. A further reported finding was that TCR beta sequences accurately predicted the HLA-A and HLA-B alleles for most subjects in the first cohort. Most CMV-associated TCR beta chains appeared to be HLA-restricted in a later analysis, and the HLA associations seemed to be driven largely by CMV exposure. Most TCR sequences were observed very rarely across donors, whereas some public TCRs were present in many individuals. A cluster of highly shared sequence variants was judged likely to represent a technical artifact of the sequencing pipeline. In this cohort, only TCR beta chains were sequenced, and detectable features were limited by the absence of alpha or paired-chain data.

The CDR3 covers 15 residues, taking in both the cysteine and the phenylalanine. Kept here is only the CDR3 DNA, which spans 45 bases and is read in frame from base 1. CDR1 and CDR2 are drawn from the germline V gene: SGHTA, FQGNSA. V is reduced by 1 base and J by 3 bases, leaving a spacing of 13 bases between them. The chain is encoded by TRBV7-2 joined to TRBJ2-7; a weak D assignment points to TRBD2 (5 bases agree). The sequence was obtained from a girl aged 10-17 years in good health and CMV-seropositive. Sequenced material: PBMCs. The DNA reads TGTGCCAGCAGCTTAGGGGGAGACGAGAACTACGAGCAGTACTTC. Translated, this is CASSLGGDENYEQYF. Extended through the reference TRBV7-2 and TRBJ2-7 proteins, this CDR3 yields the full variable domain: GAGVSQSPSNKVTEKGKDVELRCDPISGHTALYWYRQSLGQGLEFLIYFQGNSAPDKSGLPSDRFSAERTGGSVSTLTIQRTQQEDSAVYLCASSLGGDENYEQYFGPGTRLTVT.